Listed below are T cell receptor beta chains from one sample, sequenced in a study of T cells expressing NK-cell markers. TCRdb reanalyzed the 5' RACE reads and collapses them to one entry per CDR3 protein, without DNA. Its clone listing holds 130,000 to 150,000 distinct CDR3 sequences. The source material was blood T cells: a sorted CD56 or NKG2C T cell subset, CD4+ or CD8+ T cells, or bulk PBMC T cells (not recorded which). These receptors all stem from a young man in good health. Both conserved end residues are part of each CDR3.

v_gene: TRBV12-3/TRBV12-4
j_gene: TRBJ1-5
CDR3aa: CASRDTSNQPQHF

v_gene: TRBV30
j_gene: TRBJ2-2
CDR3aa: CAWEGQEDTGELFF

v_gene: TRBV6-1
j_gene: TRBJ2-2
CDR3aa: CASRSGSGGPAGELFF

v_gene: TRBV5-5
j_gene: TRBJ2-2
CDR3aa: CASSLLHRDGDTGELFF

v_gene: TRBV10-3
j_gene: TRBJ2-2
CDR3aa: CAISDAGRAGELFF

v_gene: TRBV5-1
j_gene: TRBJ2-3
CDR3aa: CASKGLADSSTDTQYF

v_gene: TRBV12-3/TRBV12-4
j_gene: TRBJ2-3
CDR3aa: CASTARLDTQYF

v_gene: TRBV7-9
j_gene: TRBJ2-1
CDR3aa: CASSSRTRTRLYNEQFF

v_gene: TRBV30
j_gene: TRBJ2-2
CDR3aa: CAWSPPYSNTGELFF

v_gene: TRBV4-3
j_gene: TRBJ2-1
CDR3aa: CASSSRDNEQFF

v_gene: TRBV5-1
j_gene: TRBJ2-3
CDR3aa: CASSLYPGRTDTQYF